The next 19 T cell receptor beta chains were all read from a single sample in a study of T-cell reconstitution after alpha-beta-depleted transplantation in children. As it was prepared, the TCRbeta library received unique molecular identifiers. TCRdb reprocessed the PCR reads via MiXCR and lists one record per CDR3 protein. The table includes about 360,000 distinct CDR3 sequences, roughly 14% detected once. The material sequenced was PBMCs, taken from the stem cell graft. Every receptor here comes from a human donor who donated a stem cell graft to a child with Fanconi anemia.

Ten or more counts support this clonotype. This chain links TRBV7-8 with TRBJ1-3; TRBD1 is a possible D gene (5 bases). V was trimmed by 6 bases and J by 0 bases, leaving 15 bases between them. Germline values: CDR1 SGHVS, CDR2 FQNEAQ. The CDR3 has 16 residues. CDR3 DNA sequence: TGTGCCAGCAGTCAAGGGACGGGGGGCTCTGGAAACACCATATATTTT. This translates into CASSQGTGGSGNTIYF.

V is TRBV5-1 and J is TRBJ1-1, with D possibly TRBD1 on 6 matching bases. The CDR3 extends over 13 amino acids. Trimming took off 0 bases at V and 11 bases at J, with 14 bases between the two ends. Germline assignment: CDR1 SGHRS and CDR2 YFSETQ. The CDR3 spells CASSLGGGLEAFF. The CDR3 DNA follows: TGCGCCAGCAGCTTGGGGGGGGGCCTCGAGGCTTTCTTT.

The chain joins TRBV7-9 to TRBJ1-6; D might be TRBD1 (6 bases). V dropped 1 base and J dropped 7 bases, with 11 bases sitting between them. The germline V gene has CDR1 SEHNR and CDR2 FQNEAQ (reference sequence). The CDR3 extends over 15 amino acids. The CDR3 is CASSLGTGRNSPLHF. The DNA for the CDR3 is TGTGCCAGCAGCTTAGGCACAGGGCGAAATTCACCCCTCCACTTT.

This clonotype was detected ten times or more. The chain uses TRBV20-1 and TRBJ2-1; no clear D. Trimming removed 3 bases from V and 4 bases from J, with 16 bases in between. Per germline, CDR1 DFQATT and CDR2 SNEGSKA (reference sequence). The CDR3 is 15 amino acids. Here the CDR3 DNA reads TGCAGTGCTAGCGACGGGCAGGCCAGATACAATGAGCAGTTCTTC. This codes for CSASDGQARYNEQFF.

The chain joins TRBV11-2 to TRBJ2-5; D may be TRBD1 or TRBD2 (6 bases each). Trimming removed 4 bases from V and 4 bases from J, with 19 bases in between. Germline CDR1 reads SGHAT; CDR2 reads FQNNGV. The CDR3 has 16 amino acids. The chain's CDR3 is CASSSRGGGSVETQYF. The CDR3 DNA follows: TGTGCCAGCAGCTCAAGAGGAGGGGGATCGGTAGAGACCCAGTACTTC.

This clonotype was recorded a few times. The J gene is TRBJ1-1, the V gene TRBV5-1, with TRBD1 matching 9 bases. Germline trimming cut 4 bases from V and 0 bases from J; bases unmatched to any gene: 7. The CDR3 is made up of 16 amino acids. CDR1 is SGHRS, CDR2 YFSETQ, per germline. In DNA, the CDR3 is TGCGCCAGCAGCCCGGGGACAGGGTCCCTGAACACTGAAGCTTTCTTT. Amino acids: CASSPGTGSLNTEAFF.

This clonotype has just a few counts. The chain links TRBV5-5 to TRBJ1-2; D call uncertain. From germline, CDR1 is SGHKS and CDR2 YYEKEE (reference sequence). The CDR3 runs to 14 residues. V was pared by 0 bases and J by 7 bases, with 13 bases between. CDR3 amino acids: CASSLDLKTSGYTF. CDR3 in DNA: TGTGCCAGCAGCTTGGACCTAAAAACGAGTGGCTACACCTTC.

The V gene is TRBV20-1, the J gene TRBJ2-1, with D unresolved. CDR1 and CDR2 (germline): DFQATT, SNEGSKA (reference sequence). V was pared by 3 bases and J by 3 bases, with 6 bases between. This CDR3 is built from 12 residues. As DNA, the CDR3 is TGCAGTGCTAGCACTAACTACAATGAGCAGTTCTTC. Translating it yields CSASTNYNEQFF.

This clonotype was detected ten times or more. V and J are TRBV7-2 and TRBJ2-7; 10 nucleotides agree with TRBD1. The V gene end was trimmed by 3 bases and the J gene end by 5 bases; junction bases not matched to a gene: 1. This CDR3 region has 13 residues. CDR1 is SGHTA, CDR2 FQGNSA, per germline. This CDR3 reads CASSLTGGHEQYF. DNA of the CDR3: TGTGCCAGCAGCTTGACAGGGGGCCACGAGCAGTACTTC.

This clonotype appeared a few times. The V and J genes are TRBV12-3 or TRBV12-4 and TRBJ1-1, with 8 nucleotides matching TRBD1. J was trimmed by 11 bases and V by 7 bases; bases with no gene match: 9. The CDR3 loop spans 12 amino acids. CDR3 nucleotide sequence: TGTGCCAGCACCTTCGGACAGGGTTCGGCTTTCTTT. Translating gives CASTFGQGSAFF.

The chain links TRBV5-1 to TRBJ2-3, with D perhaps TRBD1 or TRBD2 (6 bases each). V was pared by 3 bases and J by 3 bases, with 17 bases between. Germline loops: CDR1 SGHRS, CDR2 YFSETQ. The CDR3 is 16 amino acids. The CDR3 spells CASSSPGAGATDTQYF. CDR3 nucleotide sequence: TGCGCCAGCAGCTCCCCGGGGGCAGGGGCGACAGATACGCAGTATTTT. The whole variable domain, filled in from reference TRBV5-1 and TRBJ2-3, reads KAGVTQTPRYLIKTRGQQVTLSCSPISGHRSVSWYQQTPGQGLQFLFEYFSETQRNKGNFPGRFSGRQFSNSRSEMNVSTLELGDSALYLCASSSPGAGATDTQYFGPGTRLTVL.

The chain uses TRBV29-1 and TRBJ1-4, with a tentative D call TRBD1 (6 bases). Germline CDR1 reads SQVTM; CDR2 reads ANQGSEA. The CDR3 has 13 amino acids. V shed 3 bases and J shed 6 bases, with 11 bases lying between them. The CDR3 DNA is TGCAGCGTTGATGTTGAGGGGGATGAAAAACTGTTTTTT. Encoded protein: CSVDVEGDEKLFF.

This clonotype has a handful of counts. The rearrangement links TRBV12-3 or TRBV12-4 to TRBJ1-1; D possibly corresponds to TRBD1 (5 bases). There are 13 residues in the CDR3. V gave up 6 bases and J gave up 5 bases, with 13 bases separating them. CDR3 amino acids: CASRRQLVTEAFF. The CDR3 DNA reads as TGTGCCAGCAGGAGACAGTTGGTGACTGAAGCTTTCTTT.

This clonotype was detected many times. The genes are TRBV5-1 and TRBJ2-3; D is uncertain. This CDR3 is 13 amino acids long. V gave up 4 bases and J gave up 4 bases, with 10 bases separating them. Germline CDR1 is SGHRS and CDR2 is YFSETQ. CDR3 loop: CASSTVPPDTQYF. The CDR3 DNA reads as TGCGCCAGCAGCACCGTACCCCCAGATACGCAGTATTTT.

This clonotype occurred a few times. V usage is TRBV7-2 and J usage is TRBJ2-6; TRBD2 is a possible D gene (6 bases). CDR3 length: 17 amino acids. V was cut by 5 bases and J by 0 bases, with 14 bases left in between. Germline values: CDR1 SGHTA, CDR2 FQGNSA. In nucleotides, the CDR3 is TGTGCCAGCAGCCCCTATGGGGGGAGCTCTGGGGCCAACGTCCTGACTTTC. Translating gives CASSPYGGSSGANVLTF.

There are many counts of this clonotype. The chain employs TRBV5-1 and TRBJ2-5; D may be TRBD2 (5 bases). The CDR3 covers 16 residues. CDR1 and CDR2 (germline): SGHRS, YFSETQ. Trimming cost V 0 bases and J 3 bases, with 15 bases left between them. In DNA form, the CDR3 reads TGCGCCAGCAGCTTGGAAATAATGAGGGCGGAAGAGACCCAGTACTTC. Translating it yields CASSLEIMRAEETQYF.

The chain joins TRBV5-1 to TRBJ1-1; D unresolved. The V end was cut by 5 bases, the J end by 5 bases, with 16 bases between. The CDR3 extends over 14 amino acids. The germline V gene encodes CDR1 SGHRS and CDR2 YFSETQ. The CDR3 sequence is CASRKDPGETEAFF. The CDR3 DNA reads as TGCGCCAGCAGAAAGGACCCCGGGGAGACTGAAGCTTTCTTT.

The CDR3 nucleotides read TGCAGCGTTGATCGTACGAACACTGAAGCTTTCTTT. Translated, it gives CSVDRTNTEAFF. The chain links TRBV29-1 to TRBJ1-1; D unresolved. The ends were cut back, 3 bases at V and 1 base at J, with 6 bases in the middle. Germline values: CDR1 SQVTM, CDR2 ANQGSEA. This CDR3 contains 12 residues.

This clonotype turned up a few times. This chain connects TRBV7-2 to TRBJ1-2, with TRBD1 identical over 9 bases. J lost 12 bases, V lost 0 bases, and 14 bases had no gene match. Germline CDR1 reads SGHTA; CDR2 reads FQGNSA. This CDR3 is built from 16 residues. The CDR3 here is CASSLALRGQGSSDTF. The CDR3 bases are TGTGCCAGCAGCTTAGCGCTACGGGGACAGGGATCTTCGGACACCTTC.